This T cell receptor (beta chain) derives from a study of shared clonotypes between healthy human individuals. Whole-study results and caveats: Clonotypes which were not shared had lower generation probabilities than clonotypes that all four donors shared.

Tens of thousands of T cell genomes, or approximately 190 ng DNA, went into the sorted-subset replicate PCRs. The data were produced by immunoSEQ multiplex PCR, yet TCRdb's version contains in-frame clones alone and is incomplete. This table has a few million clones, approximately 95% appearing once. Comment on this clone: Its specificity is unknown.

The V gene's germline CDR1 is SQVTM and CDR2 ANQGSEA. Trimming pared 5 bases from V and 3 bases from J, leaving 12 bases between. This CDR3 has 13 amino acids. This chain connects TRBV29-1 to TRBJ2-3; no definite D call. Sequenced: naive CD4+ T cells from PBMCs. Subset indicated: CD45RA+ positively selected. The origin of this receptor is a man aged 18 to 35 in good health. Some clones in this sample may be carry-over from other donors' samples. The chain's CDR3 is CSVTRDTTDTQYF. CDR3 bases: TGCAGCGTTACCAGAGATACGACAGATACGCAGTATTTT.